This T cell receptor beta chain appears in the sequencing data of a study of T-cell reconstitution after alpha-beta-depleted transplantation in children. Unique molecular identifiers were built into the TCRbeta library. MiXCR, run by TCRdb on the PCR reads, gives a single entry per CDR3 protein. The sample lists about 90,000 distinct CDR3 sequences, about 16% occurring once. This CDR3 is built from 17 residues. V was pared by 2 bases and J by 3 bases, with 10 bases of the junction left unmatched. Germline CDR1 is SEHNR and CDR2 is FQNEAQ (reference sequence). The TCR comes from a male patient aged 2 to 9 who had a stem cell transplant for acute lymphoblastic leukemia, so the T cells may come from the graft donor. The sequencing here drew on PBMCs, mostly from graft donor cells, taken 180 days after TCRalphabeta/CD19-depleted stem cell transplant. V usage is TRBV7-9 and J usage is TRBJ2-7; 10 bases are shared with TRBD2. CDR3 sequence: CASSLWGLAGVYYEQYF. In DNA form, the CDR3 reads TGTGCCAGCAGCTTATGGGGCCTAGCGGGAGTCTACTACGAGCAGTACTTC.